This TCR beta chain was captured in a study of shared clonotypes between healthy human individuals. Study-level points and caveats: Read depth was anticipated to influence clonotype sharing among donors.

In replicate PCRs of unsorted PBMC, 250 to 300 ng DNA, 30,000 or so T cell genomes, was used. In the original processing: ImmunoSEQ junction-only sequences lacked quality scores, so their filtering differed. Assay: immunoSEQ multiplex PCR; the TCRdb copy retains only in-frame clones and omits some. The DNA was the basis for D and trimming; V, J and clone size are from that table. The sample includes about 500,000 clones, 77% seen only once; the top ten take approximately 12%. Adult donors, all healthy and HIV-negative, had no recent acute infections or vaccinations. A word on this clone: Its target is not known.

The CDR3 has 17 amino acids. Trimming shortened V by 1 base and J by 2 bases, and 17 bases separated the two germline ends. Per the germline V gene, CDR1 is SGHVS and CDR2 is FQNEAQ. The rearrangement uses TRBV7-8 and TRBJ2-5, with unresolved D. Sequenced material: PBMCs. The sequence was obtained from a woman aged 40 to 50 in good health. Some clones in this sample may be carry-over from other donors' samples. CDR3: CASSLGRVSAGQETQYF. As DNA, the CDR3 is TGTGCCAGCAGCTTAGGCCGGGTTTCGGCAGGACAAGAGACCCAGTACTTC.